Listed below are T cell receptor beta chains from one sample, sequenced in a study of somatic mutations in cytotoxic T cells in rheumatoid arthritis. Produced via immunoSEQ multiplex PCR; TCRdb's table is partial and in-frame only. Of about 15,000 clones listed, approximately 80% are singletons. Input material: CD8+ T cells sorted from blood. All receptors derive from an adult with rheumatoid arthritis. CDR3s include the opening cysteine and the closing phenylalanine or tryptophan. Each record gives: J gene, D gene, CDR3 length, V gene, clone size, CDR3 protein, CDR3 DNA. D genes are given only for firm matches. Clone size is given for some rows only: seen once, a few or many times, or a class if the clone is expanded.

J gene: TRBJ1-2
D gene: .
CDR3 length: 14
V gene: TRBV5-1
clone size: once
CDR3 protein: CASSLNGGGYGYTF
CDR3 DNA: TGCGCCAGCAGCTTGAACGGGGGCGGGTATGGCTACACCTTC

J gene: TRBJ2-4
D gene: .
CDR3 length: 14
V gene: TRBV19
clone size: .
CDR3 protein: CASSIWGAKNIQYF
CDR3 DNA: TGTGCCAGTAGTATATGGGGAGCCAAAAACATTCAGTACTTC

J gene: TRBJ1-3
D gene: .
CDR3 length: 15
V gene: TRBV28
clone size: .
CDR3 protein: CASTSTAFSGNTIYF
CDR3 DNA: TGTGCCAGCACCTCGACGGCGTTCTCTGGAAACACCATATATTTT

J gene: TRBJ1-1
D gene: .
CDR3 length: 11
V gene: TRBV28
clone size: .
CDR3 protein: CASRSGTEAFF
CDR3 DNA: TGTGCCAGCAGGAGTGGAACTGAAGCTTTCTTT

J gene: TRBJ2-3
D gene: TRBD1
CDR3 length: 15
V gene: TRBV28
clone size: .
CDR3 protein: CASTLGQGAADTQYF
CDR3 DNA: TGTGCCAGCACCCTCGGACAGGGGGCCGCAGATACGCAGTATTTT

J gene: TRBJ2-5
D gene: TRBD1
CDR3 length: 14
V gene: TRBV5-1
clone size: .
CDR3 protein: CASSFDRGQQTQYF
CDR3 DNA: TGCGCCAGCAGCTTTGACAGGGGTCAACAGACCCAGTACTTC

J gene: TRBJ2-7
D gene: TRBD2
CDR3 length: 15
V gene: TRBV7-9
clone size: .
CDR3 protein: CASSSTRTRYYEQYF
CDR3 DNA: TGTGCCAGCAGCTCGACACGGACTAGATACTACGAGCAGTACTTC

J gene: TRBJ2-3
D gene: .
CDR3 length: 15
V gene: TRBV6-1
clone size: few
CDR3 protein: CASSERTDSTDTQYF
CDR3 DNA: TGTGCCAGCAGTGAACGCACGGACAGCACAGATACGCAGTATTTT

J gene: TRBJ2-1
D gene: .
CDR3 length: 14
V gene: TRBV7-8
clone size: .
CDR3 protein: CASSTGQSYNEQFF
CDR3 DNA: TGTGCCAGCAGCACAGGGCAGTCCTACAATGAGCAGTTCTTC

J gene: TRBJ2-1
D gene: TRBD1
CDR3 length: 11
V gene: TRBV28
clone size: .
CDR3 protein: CASSPDRKQFF
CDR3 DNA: TGTGCCAGCAGTCCGGACAGGAAGCAGTTCTTC

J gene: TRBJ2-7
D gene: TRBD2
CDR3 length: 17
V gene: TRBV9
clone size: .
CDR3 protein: CASSVDEGLAGSHEQYF
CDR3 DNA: TGTGCCAGCAGCGTAGACGAGGGACTAGCGGGTTCTCACGAGCAGTACTTC

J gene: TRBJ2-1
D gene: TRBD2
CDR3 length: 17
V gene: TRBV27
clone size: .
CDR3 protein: CASSSIVGGVSYNEQFF
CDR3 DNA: TGTGCCAGCAGTTCCATTGTGGGAGGGGTATCCTACAATGAGCAGTTCTTC

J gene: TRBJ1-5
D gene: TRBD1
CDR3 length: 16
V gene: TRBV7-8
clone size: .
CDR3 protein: CASSLFSGTGNQPQHF
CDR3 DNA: TGTGCCAGCAGCTTATTCAGTGGGACAGGCAATCAGCCCCAGCATTTT

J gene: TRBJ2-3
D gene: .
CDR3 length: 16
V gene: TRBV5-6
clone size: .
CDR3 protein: CASSLVLFSSTDTQYF
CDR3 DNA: TGTGCCAGCAGCTTGGTTTTGTTTTCTAGCACAGATACGCAGTATTTT

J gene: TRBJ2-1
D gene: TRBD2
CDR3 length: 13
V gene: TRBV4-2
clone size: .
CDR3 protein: CASSQVAGNEQFF
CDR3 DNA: TGTGCCAGCAGCCAAGTAGCGGGGAATGAGCAGTTCTTC

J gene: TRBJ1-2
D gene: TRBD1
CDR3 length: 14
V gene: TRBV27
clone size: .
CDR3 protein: CASSLSRDRVGYTF
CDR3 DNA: TGTGCCAGCAGCTTATCCCGGGACAGGGTCGGCTACACCTTC

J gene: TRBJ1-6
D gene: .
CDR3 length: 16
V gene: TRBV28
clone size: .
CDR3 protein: CASSFGRRPYNSPLHF
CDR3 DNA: TGTGCCAGCAGTTTTGGACGGCGGCCATATAATTCACCCCTCCACTTT

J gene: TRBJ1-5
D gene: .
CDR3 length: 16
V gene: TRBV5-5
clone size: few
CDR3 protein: CASSLVDWGSNQPQHF
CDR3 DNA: TGTGCCAGCAGCTTGGTTGATTGGGGTAGCAATCAGCCCCAGCATTTT

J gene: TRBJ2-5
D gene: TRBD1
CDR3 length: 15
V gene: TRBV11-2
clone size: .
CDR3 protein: CASSSTGAPQETQYF
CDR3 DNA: TGTGCCAGCAGCTCAACAGGGGCCCCCCAAGAGACCCAGTACTTC

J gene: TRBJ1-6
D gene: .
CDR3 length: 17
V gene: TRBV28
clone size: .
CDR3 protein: CASSPESRRRYNSPLHF
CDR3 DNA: TGTGCCAGCAGTCCTGAATCCAGGAGGCGTTATAATTCACCCCTCCACTTT

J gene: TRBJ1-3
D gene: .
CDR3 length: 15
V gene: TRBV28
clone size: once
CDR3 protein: CASRLRAHSGNTIYF
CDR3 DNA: TGTGCCAGCAGACTGAGGGCCCACTCTGGAAACACCATATATTTT

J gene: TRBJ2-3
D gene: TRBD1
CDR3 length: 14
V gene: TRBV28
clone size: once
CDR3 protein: CASSTSQGADTQYF
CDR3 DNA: TGTGCCAGCTCCACTTCCCAGGGGGCAGATACGCAGTATTTT